These T cell receptor beta chains were read from a single sample in a study of T cell repertoires in ileal Crohn's disease. The method was immunoSEQ multiplex PCR; TCRdb's version includes in-frame clones alone and lacks a portion of them. The table has roughly 13,000 clones, about 82% seen once; the top ten hold more than 15%. The sample was ileal tissue. These receptor sequences come from an adult with Crohn's disease. Both conserved end residues are part of each CDR3. D genes are given only for firm matches.

D gene: -
J gene: TRBJ1-1
V gene: TRBV2
CDR3 protein: CASGGLGANTEAFF

D gene: -
J gene: TRBJ2-1
V gene: TRBV2
CDR3 protein: CASSGERSSYNEQFF

D gene: TRBD1
J gene: TRBJ1-6
V gene: TRBV6-6
CDR3 protein: CASSWGDREGPLHF

D gene: -
J gene: TRBJ1-1
V gene: TRBV19
CDR3 protein: CASSIRGRDTEAFF

D gene: TRBD1
J gene: TRBJ2-7
V gene: TRBV18
CDR3 protein: CASSPTGGTYEQYF

D gene: TRBD2
J gene: TRBJ2-5
V gene: TRBV15
CDR3 protein: CATSRGEGTQETQYF

D gene: TRBD1
J gene: TRBJ1-5
V gene: TRBV30
CDR3 protein: CAWSVGRGHQPQHF

D gene: TRBD2
J gene: TRBJ2-1
V gene: TRBV11-2
CDR3 protein: CASSFGSWRESDNEQFF

D gene: -
J gene: TRBJ2-1
V gene: TRBV4-2
CDR3 protein: CASSQGALGRNEQFF

D gene: -
J gene: TRBJ1-3
V gene: TRBV7-3
CDR3 protein: CASSFRGGGNTIYF

D gene: -
J gene: TRBJ2-2
V gene: TRBV28
CDR3 protein: CASSFWRGGGELFF

D gene: TRBD1
J gene: TRBJ1-2
V gene: TRBV27
CDR3 protein: CASSLLGQQATDGYTF

D gene: TRBD1
J gene: TRBJ2-7
V gene: TRBV19
CDR3 protein: CASSIGQGSEQYF

D gene: -
J gene: TRBJ2-1
V gene: TRBV5-6
CDR3 protein: CASSRDLLVGEQFF

D gene: -
J gene: TRBJ1-5
V gene: TRBV18
CDR3 protein: CASSIEGNQPQHF

D gene: TRBD1
J gene: TRBJ2-5
V gene: TRBV18
CDR3 protein: CASSPPFWTGGRSETQYF

D gene: TRBD2
J gene: TRBJ2-1
V gene: TRBV10-3
CDR3 protein: CAISEGLARLLNEQFF

D gene: -
J gene: TRBJ2-1
V gene: TRBV5-1
CDR3 protein: CASSRDSSYNEQFF

D gene: -
J gene: TRBJ1-4
V gene: TRBV7-9
CDR3 protein: CASSFGTRSEKLFF

D gene: -
J gene: TRBJ2-1
V gene: TRBV9
CDR3 protein: CASSVLGGNEQFF

D gene: TRBD2
J gene: TRBJ2-5
V gene: TRBV7-2
CDR3 protein: CASSFSGRETQYF

D gene: TRBD2
J gene: TRBJ2-3
V gene: TRBV28
CDR3 protein: CASSLASGVISTDTQYF

D gene: TRBD1
J gene: TRBJ2-2
V gene: TRBV7-2
CDR3 protein: CASSSTGTVTGELFF

D gene: -
J gene: TRBJ1-2
V gene: TRBV6-6
CDR3 protein: CAGRLGGSGYGYTF

D gene: TRBD2
J gene: TRBJ2-3
V gene: TRBV29-1
CDR3 protein: CSVDARGRRLSTDTQYF

D gene: TRBD1
J gene: TRBJ1-4
V gene: TRBV4-2
CDR3 protein: CASSQDPGGALEEKLFF

D gene: -
J gene: TRBJ1-6
V gene: TRBV11-2
CDR3 protein: CASRIDRLNNSPLHF

D gene: TRBD1
J gene: TRBJ1-5
V gene: TRBV19
CDR3 protein: CASMDRGGQPQHF

D gene: TRBD1
J gene: TRBJ1-5
V gene: TRBV11-2
CDR3 protein: CASSLTGGYSNQPQHF

D gene: -
J gene: TRBJ2-7
V gene: TRBV28
CDR3 protein: CASSLRGEWSAEQYF

D gene: -
J gene: TRBJ1-1
V gene: TRBV28
CDR3 protein: CASSLGREKAFF

D gene: -
J gene: TRBJ2-1
V gene: TRBV2
CDR3 protein: CASSEALLSYNEQFF